Below are 30 T cell receptor beta chains sequenced from a single sample in a study of radiation and T cells in renal cell carcinoma. The time point here: blood 2 weeks post-SBRT. The treatment: 15 Gy SBRT to primary tumor, nephrectomy 4 weeks later. Generated by immunoSEQ multiplex PCR, the TCRdb table keeps only in-frame clones and is missing some. The profile shows some 130,000 clones, 85% to 90% of them singletons. The input for sequencing was blood, taken from a patient whose treatment included radiotherapy and nephrectomy. Receptors originate from a woman aged 70-85 years with renal cell carcinoma.

This sequence joins TRBV28 and TRBJ2-3; 9 nucleotides align to TRBD2. This CDR3 is built from 17 residues. Germline-derived CDR1 and CDR2 are MDHEN and SYDVKM. The J segment lost 0 bases and the V segment lost 2 bases, leaving 6 bases of the junction unmatched. The CDR3 sequence is CASSLVIAGASTDTQYF. The CDR3, as DNA: TGTGCCAGCAGTTTAGTAATAGCGGGGGCCAGCACAGATACGCAGTATTTT.

The chain combines TRBV23-1 with TRBJ1-5; D call uncertain. TRBV23-1 belongs to the ORF category, with a function that is uncertain. CDR3 length: 16 amino acids. V gave up 4 bases and J gave up 0 bases, with 13 bases separating them. CDR3 nucleotides: TGCGCCAGCAGTCTTAGGAGACGAAATAGCAATCAGCCCCAGCATTTT. It encodes CASSLRRRNSNQPQHF.

This chain joins TRBV5-1 and TRBJ2-3; D is ambiguous. The CDR3 contains 12 residues. Trimming removed 4 bases from V and 2 bases from J, with 5 bases in between. The germline V gene has CDR1 SGHRS and CDR2 YFSETQ. The CDR3 loop is CASSAPTDTQYF. Written as DNA, the CDR3 is TGCGCCAGCAGCGCCCCCACAGATACGCAGTATTTT.

Written as DNA, the CDR3 is TGTGCCAGCAGCTCCAACCGTTGGGGGGAGAGAGGAAACACCATATATTTT. As protein: CASSSNRWGERGNTIYF. The chain employs TRBV14 and TRBJ1-3, with TRBD1 as a possible D gene (5 bases). There are 17 residues in the CDR3. Germline CDR1 is SGHDN and CDR2 is FVKESK. V was shortened by 5 bases and J by 4 bases, with 21 bases between the two germline ends.

The chain recombines TRBV6-1 with TRBJ2-3; D perhaps matches TRBD1 (5 bases). The germline V gene has CDR1 MNHNS and CDR2 SASEGT. Deletions cut 7 bases from V and 2 bases from J, with 10 bases between. The CDR3 length is 13 residues. CDR3 region: CASTGAYTDTQYF. DNA for the CDR3: TGTGCCAGCACTGGGGCCTACACAGATACGCAGTATTTT.

The chain uses TRBV6-1 and TRBJ1-3; TRBD1 matches at 11 bases. The CDR3 totals 16 residues. With V trimmed by 4 bases and J by 3 bases, 5 bases remained unmatched. Germline loops: CDR1 MNHNS, CDR2 SASEGT. This CDR3 is CASSARDRGVGNTIYF. CDR3 nucleotide sequence: TGTGCCAGCAGTGCCCGGGACAGGGGGGTTGGAAACACCATATATTTT.

The J gene is TRBJ1-1, the V gene TRBV7-9, with TRBD1 as a possible D gene (6 bases). V dropped 5 bases and J dropped 3 bases, with 13 bases sitting between them. Per the germline V gene, CDR1 is SEHNR and CDR2 is FQNEAQ (reference sequence). The CDR3 extends over 14 amino acids. CDR3 residues: CASSKDRSHTEAFF. The CDR3 coding sequence is TGTGCCAGCAGCAAAGACAGGAGCCACACTGAAGCTTTCTTT.

V is TRBV9 and J is TRBJ2-5, with D perhaps given as TRBD1 or TRBD2 (5 bases each). This CDR3 contains 13 residues. The V end lost 1 base, the J end lost 5 bases, and 9 bases lay between the germline ends. Per germline, CDR1 SGDLS and CDR2 YYNGEE. CDR3 residues: CASSVTGAETQYF. For the CDR3, the DNA is TGTGCCAGCAGCGTAACCGGGGCGGAGACCCAGTACTTC.

This sequence joins TRBV27 and TRBJ2-3; 9 bases line up with TRBD2. Germline assignment: CDR1 MNHEY and CDR2 SMNVEV (reference sequence). V lost 5 bases to trimming and J lost 0 bases; unmatched junction nucleotides: 6. This CDR3 contains 16 residues. CDR3: CASSQLAGASTDTQYF. CDR3 sequence (DNA): TGTGCCAGCAGTCAGTTAGCGGGGGCCAGCACAGATACGCAGTATTTT.

The gene calls are TRBV19 and TRBJ1-5, with 7 bases matching TRBD1. Germline trimming cut 4 bases from V and 0 bases from J; bases unmatched to any gene: 9. The CDR3 extends over 17 amino acids. CDR1 is LNHDA, CDR2 SQIVND, per germline (reference sequence). The CDR3 nucleotides read TGTGCCAGTAGTACAATTGACAGGGAGGATAGCAATCAGCCCCAGCATTTT. Residues: CASSTIDREDSNQPQHF. The full variable domain, completed using reference TRBV19 and TRBJ1-5, is DGGITQSPKYLFRKEGQNVTLSCEQNLNHDAMYWYRQDPGQGLRLIYYSQIVNDFQKGDIAEGYSVSREKKESFPLTVTSAQKNPTAFYLCASSTIDREDSNQPQHFGDGTRLSIL.

This chain joins TRBV19 and TRBJ1-1; D not resolved. Germline V CDR1 and CDR2: LNHDA, SQIVND (reference sequence). The CDR3 has 14 residues. The V end was cut by 4 bases, the J end by 1 base, with 10 bases between. The CDR3 nucleotides read TGTGCCAGTAGTACCCCGGGCCGGAACACTGAAGCTTTCTTT. Amino acid sequence: CASSTPGRNTEAFF.

The rearrangement links TRBV6-5 to TRBJ1-2; 7 nucleotides match TRBD1. This CDR3 contains 15 residues. Losses at the gene ends were 2 bases for V and 2 bases for J; bases not matched to a gene: 5. Looked up from germline, CDR1 is MNHEY and CDR2 is SVGAGI. Written as DNA, the CDR3 is TGTGCCAGCAGTTACCGGACAGGAAGGAACTATGGCTACACCTTC. Protein sequence: CASSYRTGRNYGYTF.

Concerning this clone itself: The junction does not match germline at one end; this may be a read error. CDR3 DNA: TGTGCTAGCAGCTCCACTCGGGACTCCTCGGATACGCAGTATTTT. Its translation: CASSSTRDSSDTQYF. The chain uses TRBV7-7 and TRBJ2-3; possible D gene TRBD2, 6 bases. The CDR3 is 15 amino acids. Looked up from germline, CDR1 is SSHAT and CDR2 is FNYEAQ (reference sequence).

The chain has TRBV29-1 and TRBJ2-3, with 9 bases aligning to TRBD2. From germline, CDR1 is SQVTM and CDR2 ANQGSEA. This CDR3 has 14 residues. V lost 3 bases to trimming and J lost 6 bases; unmatched junction nucleotides: 7. Here the CDR3 DNA reads TGCAGCGTTGACATCCGGCTAGCGGGGGATACGCAGTATTTT. It codes for CSVDIRLAGDTQYF.

For this clone: Other nucleotide sequences from this sample produce the same CDR3. The chain links TRBV7-2 to TRBJ1-2; the match to TRBD1 covers 8 bases. V lost 2 bases to trimming and J lost 8 bases; unmatched junction nucleotides: 4. CDR1 and CDR2 (germline): SGHTA, FQGNSA. The CDR3 is made up of 13 amino acids. The CDR3 nucleotides are TGTGCCAGCAGCTTACAGGGGGCGTGGGGCTACACCTTC. Translating it yields CASSLQGAWGYTF.

The CDR3 DNA sequence: TGTGCCAGTAAGTCGCGGGGCTCGAACACCGGGGAGCTGTTTTTT. This gives the protein CASKSRGSNTGELFF. The chain couples TRBV19 to TRBJ2-2; perhaps TRBD2 as D (6 bases). With 7 bases removed from V and 0 bases from J, the gap between germline ends came to 12 bases. The CDR3 totals 15 residues. Germline V lookup: CDR1 LNHDA, CDR2 SQIVND (reference sequence).

The chain links TRBV2 to TRBJ1-5; D not certain. Trimming removed 10 bases from V and 1 base from J, with 14 bases in between. Per the germline V gene, CDR1 is SNHLY and CDR2 is FYNNEI. The CDR3 contains 14 residues. The CDR3 loop reads CATGGQGSNQPQHF. DNA of the CDR3: TGTGCCACCGGAGGGCAAGGGAGCAATCAGCCCCAGCATTTT.

This clone was recorded only once. The chain combines TRBV7-8 with TRBJ2-5; TRBD1 matches at 8 bases. J was trimmed by 2 bases and V by 4 bases; bases with no gene match: 15. Germline V gives CDR1 SGHVS, CDR2 FQNEAQ. The CDR3 is 18 amino acids. CDR3 in amino acids: CASSYQPLRTGRQETQYF. Here the CDR3 DNA reads TGTGCCAGCAGCTACCAACCCCTTCGGACAGGGCGGCAAGAGACCCAGTACTTC. The whole variable domain, filled in from reference TRBV7-8 and TRBJ2-5, reads GAGVSQSPRYKVAKRGQDVALRCDPISGHVSLFWYQQALGQGPEFLTYFQNEAQLDKSGLPSDRFFAERPEGSVSTLKIQRTQQEDSAVYLCASSYQPLRTGRQETQYFGPGTRLLVL.

The chain links TRBV30 to TRBJ2-7; D unclear. The length of the CDR3 is 13 residues. V lost 0 bases, J lost 3 bases, and 9 bases lay in between. CDR1 and CDR2 (germline): GTSNPN, SVGIG (reference sequence). CDR3 DNA: TGTGCCTGGAGTGTAGGTAGTCGCTACGAGCAGTACTTC. As protein: CAWSVGSRYEQYF.

The gene calls are TRBV28 and TRBJ1-2; the D is unclear. The CDR3 sequence is 14 residues long. Germline V CDR1 and CDR2: MDHEN, SYDVKM. V lost 5 bases to trimming and J lost 4 bases, with 14 bases between them. In DNA, the CDR3 is TGTGCCAGCAGTCAGGACCTAGGTAGCTATGGCTACACCTTC. Protein product: CASSQDLGSYGYTF.

The rearrangement uses TRBV7-8 and TRBJ1-5; weak D call: TRBD1 (6 bases). Germline V lookup: CDR1 SGHVS, CDR2 FQNEAQ. The V and J ends lost 5 bases and 7 bases respectively, with 12 bases between them. There are 13 residues in the CDR3. The CDR3 region has the DNA TGTGCCAGCAGCCCACAGGGATACCAGCCCCAGCATTTT. Translation: CASSPQGYQPQHF.

The V gene is TRBV27, the J gene TRBJ2-7; D is undetermined. This CDR3 is 14 amino acids long. Per germline, CDR1 MNHEY and CDR2 SMNVEV (reference sequence). V lost 6 bases and J lost 2, with 14 bases in between. The CDR3 nucleotides are TGTGCCAGCAGGTCTGAACTTTTTGCCTACGAGCAGTACTTC. Encoded protein: CASRSELFAYEQYF.

The chain couples TRBV30 to TRBJ1-1; a possible D gene is TRBD1 (6 bases). The V end was cut by 1 base, the J end by 4 bases, with 28 bases between. Germline V gives CDR1 GTSNPN, CDR2 SVGIG (reference sequence). There are 19 residues in the CDR3. CDR3: CAWSDPGKTGSSGGTEAFF. DNA for the CDR3: TGTGCCTGGAGTGACCCTGGCAAAACAGGGAGTTCGGGTGGCACTGAAGCTTTCTTT. Using reference TRBV30 and TRBJ1-1 for the parts outside the CDR3, the full variable domain is SQTIHQWPATLVQPVGSPLSLECTVEGTSNPNLYWYRQAAGRGLQLLFYSVGIGQISSEVPQNLSASRPQDRQFILSSKKLLLSDSGFYLCAWSDPGKTGSSGGTEAFFGQGTRLTVV.

This clone was recorded a few times. V is TRBV6-1 and J is TRBJ2-2; D call uncertain. The CDR3 sequence is 13 residues long. Trimming took 6 bases from V and 1 from J, leaving 6 bases between them. The germline V gene has CDR1 MNHNS and CDR2 SASEGT. The CDR3 DNA follows: TGTGCCAGCAGCCGACAGAACACCGGGGAGCTGTTTTTT. As protein: CASSRQNTGELFF.

This clone has only a few counts. This sequence joins TRBV29-1 and TRBJ2-7; no definite D call. The CDR3 has 11 residues. CDR1 and CDR2 (germline): SQVTM, ANQGSEA. V dropped 5 bases and J dropped 4 bases, with 9 bases sitting between them. In nucleotides, the CDR3 is TGCAGCGTTAACTTGAGTTACGAGCAGTACTTC. It codes for CSVNLSYEQYF.

In this sample, this clone turned up once. This chain uses TRBV7-2 with TRBJ1-2; TRBD1 matches 7 bases. V was clipped by 5 bases and J by 6 bases; unmatched bases: 6. This CDR3 region has 13 residues. Germline V gene lookup returns CDR1 SGHTA and CDR2 FQGNSA. CDR3 amino acids: CASSPRQGNGYTF. DNA of the CDR3: TGTGCCAGCAGCCCCAGACAGGGAAATGGCTACACCTTC.

In this sample, this clone turned up a few times. The V and J genes are TRBV9 and TRBJ1-4; 7 positions match TRBD1. V was pared by 4 bases and J by 2 bases, with 5 bases of the junction left unmatched. Germline V gives CDR1 SGDLS, CDR2 YYNGEE. CDR3 length equals 15 residues. CDR3 region: CASSFRQGTNEKLFF. The DNA of the CDR3 is TGTGCCAGCAGCTTTCGACAGGGCACTAATGAAAAACTGTTTTTT.

V is TRBV13 and J is TRBJ2-6, with D unclear. The CDR3 is 15 amino acids. Germline V gives CDR1 PRHDT, CDR2 FYEKMQ (reference sequence). V was clipped by 5 bases and J by 1 base, with 9 bases between them. The CDR3 here is CASSRRRSGANVLTF. Written as DNA, the CDR3 is TGTGCCAGCAGCCGCCGACGTTCTGGGGCCAACGTCCTGACTTTC.

The chain recombines TRBV5-4 with TRBJ1-6; D is unresolved. The CDR3 runs 16 residues. The V and J ends lost 0 bases and 0 bases respectively, with 7 bases between them. The germline V gene encodes CDR1 SGHNT and CDR2 YYREEE (reference sequence). CDR3: CASSLDGSSYNSPLHF. Written as DNA, the CDR3 is TGTGCCAGCAGCTTGGACGGCAGCTCCTATAATTCACCCCTCCACTTT.

This sequence joins TRBV19 and TRBJ1-1, with D possibly matching TRBD1 (5 bases). Per germline, CDR1 LNHDA and CDR2 SQIVND (reference sequence). Trimming stripped 6 bases from V and 2 bases from J, with 13 bases between. The CDR3 spans 14 residues. The CDR3 DNA reads TGTGCCAGTAGCGCGGGACGGCTAAACACTGAAGCTTTCTTT. This sequence encodes CASSAGRLNTEAFF.